Following are 10 T cell receptor beta chains from one sample sequenced in a study of blood T cells in healthy people across ages. Using a J-beta primer mix together with a sample-barcoded 5' primer, a second PCR was run for roughly 7 to 12 cycles. TCRdb called the 5' RACE reads again in MiXCR, with one record for every CDR3 protein. The sample has roughly 800,000 distinct CDR3 sequences; 55% to 70% are singletons. Specimen: blood. Receptors originate from a man aged 25-45 years in good health.

Only one count was recorded for this clonotype. The chain joins TRBV12-3 or TRBV12-4 to TRBJ2-3; D is perhaps TRBD1 (6 bases). Trimming pared 6 bases from V and 4 bases from J, leaving 14 bases between. The CDR3 length is 14 residues. The CDR3 region is CASRPSGAADTQYF. The CDR3 nucleotides are TGTGCCAGCAGACCATCAGGGGCAGCAGATACGCAGTATTTT.

This clonotype has a handful of counts. The chain uses TRBV29-1 and TRBJ2-7; D possibly corresponds to TRBD1 (6 bases). Per the germline V gene, CDR1 is SQVTM and CDR2 is ANQGSEA. Between the trimmed V and J ends, which lost 7 bases and 0 bases, there was a span of 16 bases. This CDR3 is 14 amino acids long. This chain's CDR3 is CSAIRDMNSYEQYF. The CDR3 coding sequence is TGCAGCGCCATCCGGGACATGAACTCCTACGAGCAGTACTTC.

The DNA for the CDR3 is TGTGCCATCAGTGAGACGGCCCAGGGTGAGCAGTTCTTC. Encoded protein: CAISETAQGEQFF. This chain joins TRBV10-3 and TRBJ2-1; TRBD1 might be the D (5 bases). Germline V gene sequence: CDR1 ENHRY, CDR2 SYGVKD. The V end lost 2 bases, the J end lost 9 bases, and 11 bases lay between the germline ends. The CDR3 is 13 residues long.

The sample holds one count of this clonotype. Possible read error: a much larger clone is one base away. Because it lacks the conserved phenylalanine or tryptophan at the end, this CDR3 is likely a read error. The chain links TRBV11-1 to TRBJ2-2; D is perhaps TRBD1 (6 bases). The germline CDR1 and CDR2 sequences are SGHAT and FQDESV (reference sequence). The CDR3 loop spans 15 amino acids. Deletions cut 6 bases from V and 4 bases from J, with 15 bases between. The CDR3 region has the DNA TGTGCCAGCAGACCTCCAGGGGCGAGCACCGGGGAGCTGTTTTCT. This gives the protein CASRPPGASTGELFS.

The chain is built from TRBV6-2 or TRBV6-3 and TRBJ2-5; D is undetermined. The germline V gene has CDR1 MNHEY and CDR2 SVGEGT. The CDR3 length is 12 residues. Trimming cost V 7 bases and J 0 bases, with 6 bases left between them. CDR3 nucleotides: TGTGCCAGCACCCTCAACCAAGAGACCCAGTACTTC. Translation gives CASTLNQETQYF.

The chain combines TRBV15 with TRBJ2-1, with D possibly being TRBD1 (5 bases). Germline assignment: CDR1 LNHNV and CDR2 YYDKDF (reference sequence). Trimming removed 0 bases at V and 4 bases at J, with 13 bases between. The CDR3 is 16 amino acids. The CDR3 loop is CATSRDAGSLYNEQFF. The DNA of the CDR3 is TGTGCCACCAGCAGAGATGCAGGGTCGCTTTACAATGAGCAGTTCTTC.

This clonotype showed up just a few times. The V and J genes are TRBV20-1 and TRBJ1-1, with TRBD1 identical over 7 bases. CDR3 size: 13 residues. The germline gives CDR1 DFQATT, CDR2 SNEGSKA (reference sequence). V trimming: 5 bases; J trimming: 2 bases; junction bases outside the gene matches: 5. The CDR3 reads CSASGTENTEAFF. CDR3 coding DNA: TGCAGTGCTTCCGGGACAGAAAACACTGAAGCTTTCTTT.

The rearrangement joins TRBV5-1 to TRBJ1-2, with TRBD1 matching over 8 bases. Looked up from germline, CDR1 is SGHRS and CDR2 is YFSETQ. CDR3 size: 14 residues. J gave up 8 bases and V 5 bases, and 11 bases lay outside the gene matches. The CDR3 DNA is TGCGCCAGCAGTCTGACAGGGGAAGGATTAGGCTACACCTTC. Protein sequence: CASSLTGEGLGYTF.

This clonotype was counted many times. The chain recombines TRBV20-1 with TRBJ2-4; TRBD2 might be the D (5 bases). Between the trimmed V and J ends, which lost 0 bases and 1 base, there was a span of 10 bases. Germline loops: CDR1 DFQATT, CDR2 SNEGSKA (reference sequence). The CDR3 runs to 15 residues. The CDR3 DNA reads TGCAGTGCTAGAGATCCGGGGTTGGCCAAAAACATTCAGTACTTC. Translating it yields CSARDPGLAKNIQYF.

The chain employs TRBV20-1 and TRBJ2-5, with 9 bases that match TRBD2. Germline V gives CDR1 DFQATT, CDR2 SNEGSKA (reference sequence). The V and J ends lost 6 bases and 0 bases, in that order; junction bases with no gene match: 11. This CDR3 spans 16 amino acids. The CDR3 loop is CSAVPGAGGHQETQYF. As DNA, the CDR3 is TGCAGTGCAGTACCCGGAGCGGGAGGCCACCAAGAGACCCAGTACTTC.